The 27 T cell receptor beta chains below come from one sample, sequenced in a study of T cells expressing NK-cell markers. TCRdb reanalyzed the 5' RACE reads and collapses them to one entry per CDR3 protein, without DNA. Found here are about 170,000 distinct CDR3 sequences; the top ten clones hold 20%. The sample consisted of blood T cells: a sorted CD56 or NKG2C T cell subset, CD4+ or CD8+ T cells, or bulk PBMC T cells (not recorded which). These receptor sequences come from a man aged 18 to 70 in good health.

J is TRBJ2-1 and V is TRBV27; TCRdb's D call, TRBD1, is unchecked because there is no DNA. This CDR3 comprises 15 residues. Germline V gene lookup returns CDR1 MNHEY and CDR2 SMNVEV (reference sequence). CDR3 protein: CASRISVVPLNEQFF.

This CDR3 is CASSPRQGAGSYEQYF. The chain combines TRBV7-6 with TRBJ2-7; TCRdb returns TRBD1, unconfirmable since there is no DNA. This CDR3 has 16 amino acids. Germline V gene data show CDR1 as SGHVS and CDR2 as FNYEAQ.

The chain has TRBV5-6 and TRBJ2-1; TCRdb proposes TRBD1, but this gene call is untestable without DNA. This CDR3 is built from 15 residues. In germline, CDR1 is SGHDT, CDR2 YYEEEE. CDR3 amino acids: CASSPPGQDPNEQFF.

The V call is TRBV28, the J call TRBJ2-7. CDR1 is MDHEN and CDR2 is SYDVKM in the germline V gene. CDR3 length: 14 residues. CDR3 loop: CASSRLVGSYEQYF.

The V and J genes are TRBV7-3 and TRBJ2-1; TCRdb reports TRBD1, a call that lacks DNA to check it against. The CDR3 extends over 15 amino acids. The germline gives CDR1 SGHTA, CDR2 FQGTGA. Here the CDR3 reads CASSKKGDLRDEQFF.

The chain combines TRBV7-2 with TRBJ2-4; the TCRdb call, TRBD1, lacks DNA for checking. The CDR3 contains 16 residues. CDR1 and CDR2 (germline): SGHTA, FQGNSA. The CDR3 here is CASADAGTALGNIQYF.

The chain carries TRBV7-8 and TRBJ2-5; the TCRdb call, TRBD2, lacks DNA for checking. Germline V gene sequence: CDR1 SGHVS, CDR2 FQNEAQ. The CDR3 runs to 15 residues. The CDR3 here is CASSQPSGGVVTQYF. The complete variable domain, with remaining parts taken from reference TRBV7-8 and TRBJ2-5, reads GAGVSQSPRYKVAKRGQDVALRCDPISGHVSLFWYQQALGQGPEFLTYFQNEAQLDKSGLPSDRFFAERPEGSVSTLKIQRTQQEDSAVYLCASSQPSGGVVTQYFGPGTRLLVL.

The CDR3 region is CASSRPDYTNTGELFF. The J gene is TRBJ2-2, the V gene TRBV7-9; absent DNA, TCRdb's TRBD1 call cannot be checked. There are 16 residues in the CDR3. Germline values: CDR1 SEHNR, CDR2 FQNEAQ (reference sequence).

This chain joins TRBV2 and TRBJ1-1. The length of the CDR3 is 13 residues. Germline V gene sequence: CDR1 SNHLY, CDR2 FYNNEI. The CDR3: CASCRTLNTEAFF.

V usage is TRBV19 and J usage is TRBJ2-1. The CDR3 totals 13 residues. Germline V gives CDR1 LNHDA, CDR2 SQIVND (reference sequence). This chain's CDR3 is CASSFAVYNEQFF.

This rearrangement joins TRBV9 to TRBJ2-1; the TCRdb D gene call, TRBD1, has no DNA to confirm it. The CDR3 extends over 16 amino acids. The germline V gene has CDR1 SGDLS and CDR2 YYNGEE. The CDR3 here is CASSVARGSSYNEQFF.

This chain links TRBV27 with TRBJ1-1; TCRdb selects TRBD1, and the lack of DNA leaves this call unchecked. From germline, CDR1 is MNHEY and CDR2 SMNVEV (reference sequence). The CDR3 loop spans 14 amino acids. The chain's CDR3 is CASRTGRGRTEAFF.

This rearrangement joins TRBV13 to TRBJ2-3; with no DNA, the TCRdb D assignment of TRBD2 cannot be verified. CDR1 and CDR2 from the germline V gene are PRHDT and FYEKMQ (reference sequence). This CDR3 region has 16 residues. CDR3 amino acids: CASSLDGGASTDTQYF.

The chain couples TRBV19 to TRBJ1-5. Germline CDR1 and CDR2: LNHDA and SQIVND (reference sequence). The CDR3 runs 16 residues. CDR3 region: CASSKSQVGGNQPQHF.

The rearrangement joins TRBV2 to TRBJ1-1. Germline loops: CDR1 SNHLY, CDR2 FYNNEI. The CDR3 runs 14 residues. The CDR3 loop is CASSEEADNTEAFF.

The J gene is TRBJ2-1, the V gene TRBV5-6; there is no DNA to check the TCRdb D call of TRBD1. CDR3 length equals 13 residues. Germline V CDR1 and CDR2: SGHDT, YYEEEE. CDR3 region: CASSLPPRYEQFF.

V usage is TRBV7-8 and J usage is TRBJ2-7; with no DNA, the TCRdb D assignment of TRBD1 cannot be verified. Germline CDR1 SGHVS, CDR2 FQNEAQ. There are 15 residues in the CDR3. The CDR3 is CASSLDEGIGYEQYF.

The chain is built from TRBV7-9 and TRBJ2-7; TCRdb returns TRBD1, unconfirmable since there is no DNA. The CDR3 totals 13 residues. Germline loops: CDR1 SEHNR, CDR2 FQNEAQ (reference sequence). CDR3 sequence reads: CASSSIVRGEQYF.

This chain links TRBV20-1 with TRBJ1-6; absent DNA, TCRdb's TRBD1 call cannot be checked. The V gene's germline CDR1 is DFQATT and CDR2 SNEGSKA (reference sequence). The CDR3 has 14 amino acids. CDR3 amino acids: CSAEDRANNSPLHF.

The rearrangement uses TRBV6-1 and TRBJ2-1. CDR3 length: 13 residues. Germline CDR1 reads MNHNS; CDR2 reads SASEGT. This CDR3 is CASSPGSYNEQFF.

This chain connects TRBV7-2 to TRBJ2-2. This CDR3 is built from 14 residues. Germline V gives CDR1 SGHTA, CDR2 FQGNSA. The CDR3 is CASTWGLNTGELFF. Using reference TRBV7-2 and TRBJ2-2 for the parts outside the CDR3, the full variable domain is GAGVSQSPSNKVTEKGKDVELRCDPISGHTALYWYRQSLGQGLEFLIYFQGNSAPDKSGLPSDRFSAERTGGSVSTLTIQRTQQEDSAVYLCASTWGLNTGELFFGEGSRLTVL.

The chain's CDR3 is CASSRRSHVLRWITEAFF. The V and J genes are TRBV21-1 and TRBJ1-1. TRBV21-1 is classified as a pseudogene. This CDR3 is 18 amino acids long.

The chain links TRBV27 to TRBJ2-3; TCRdb reports TRBD1, a call that lacks DNA to check it against. The length of the CDR3 is 14 residues. CDR1 and CDR2 from the germline V gene are MNHEY and SMNVEV (reference sequence). This chain's CDR3 is CASSLSGLGNTQYF.

The CDR3 here is CASSLKWTAGNTIYF. V is TRBV12-3 or TRBV12-4 and J is TRBJ1-3. CDR3 size: 15 residues.

The gene calls are TRBV13 and TRBJ1-1; TCRdb lists TRBD1, though no DNA is available to test this call. The CDR3 sequence is 15 residues long. Per the germline V gene, CDR1 is PRHDT and CDR2 is FYEKMQ (reference sequence). CDR3 in amino acids: CASSSRQSMNTEAFF.

The chain couples TRBV9 to TRBJ2-4; the D call of TRBD1 rests on TCRdb alone, since no DNA is present to check it. In germline, CDR1 is SGDLS, CDR2 YYNGEE. The CDR3 contains 16 residues. The CDR3 sequence: CASSVEQGAHLNIQYF. Together with reference TRBV9 and TRBJ2-4, the CDR3 gives the full variable domain: DSGVTQTPKHLITATGQRVTLRCSPRSGDLSVYWYQQSLDQGLQFLIQYYNGEERAKGNILERFSAQQFPDLHSELNLSSLELGDSALYFCASSVEQGAHLNIQYFGAGTRLSVL.

The chain carries TRBV16 and TRBJ2-5; absent DNA, TCRdb's TRBD2 call cannot be checked. The germline V gene has CDR1 KGHSY and CDR2 FQNENV. CDR3 length equals 15 residues. CDR3 sequence: CASSLQLAPQETQYF.